The 17 T cell receptor beta chains below all came from one sample that was sequenced in a study of cytomegalovirus exposure and HLA in healthy donors. It was with 60 Vbeta and 13 Jbeta primers that the PCR ran. TCRdb keeps only in-frame clones here, not all; method: immunoSEQ multiplex PCR. The sample's table shows about 51,000 clones. The material sequenced was PBMCs. The receptors here all came from a man aged 35 to 55 in good health and CMV-seropositive.

The V gene is TRBV18, the J gene TRBJ1-2, with D unclear. V lost 6 bases, J lost 7 bases, and 9 bases lay in between. This CDR3 contains 11 residues. CDR1 and CDR2 (germline): KGHSH, LQKENI. CDR3 nucleotides: TGTGCCAGCTCCGATGAGGCTGGCTACACCTTC. As protein: CASSDEAGYTF.

This chain connects TRBV9 to TRBJ2-5, with D possibly TRBD1 on 6 matching bases. The CDR3 sequence is 14 residues long. Germline CDR1 and CDR2: SGDLS and YYNGEE. The V end lost 5 bases, the J end lost 5 bases, and 16 bases lay between the germline ends. CDR3 DNA: TGTGCCAGCAGTCCCCAAGGCGACAGGGAGACCCAGTACTTC. Its protein is CASSPQGDRETQYF. Looking up the rest from reference TRBV9 and TRBJ2-5 gives the full variable domain: DSGVTQTPKHLITATGQRVTLRCSPRSGDLSVYWYQQSLDQGLQFLIQYYNGEERAKGNILERFSAQQFPDLHSELNLSSLELGDSALYFCASSPQGDRETQYFGPGTRLLVL.

The chain has TRBV7-9 and TRBJ2-7; 7 bases line up with TRBD2. Germline CDR1 and CDR2: SEHNR and FQNEAQ (reference sequence). This CDR3 contains 14 residues. The V and J ends lost 4 bases and 2 bases, in that order; junction bases with no gene match: 5. Here the CDR3 DNA reads TGTGCCAGCAGCTCCTTTAGCGGGCCCTACGAGCAGTACTTC. It yields the protein CASSSFSGPYEQYF.

The rearrangement joins TRBV5-1 to TRBJ1-4; 9 bases are a match to TRBD1. Germline lookup yields CDR1 SGHRS and CDR2 YFSETQ. Trimming cost V 0 bases and J 7 bases; bases outside gene matches: 4. The CDR3 runs to 15 residues. CDR3 in DNA: TGCGCCAGCAGCTTGGCGGGACAGGGAGGTGAAAAACTGTTTTTT. It codes for CASSLAGQGGEKLFF.

The rearrangement joins TRBV9 to TRBJ1-2; D might be TRBD1 (5 bases). Germline V gene lookup returns CDR1 SGDLS and CDR2 YYNGEE. The CDR3 is 17 residues long. V lost 0 bases and J 0 bases, leaving 15 bases between the germline ends. Written as DNA, the CDR3 is TGTGCCAGCAGCGTAGATGAAGGGGTCACAACTAACTATGGCTACACCTTC. Amino acids: CASSVDEGVTTNYGYTF.

The chain joins TRBV5-1 to TRBJ2-7; TRBD2 aligns across 12 bases. The ends lost 0 bases at V and 2 bases at J; junction bases unmatched: 9. CDR1 is SGHRS, CDR2 YFSETQ, per germline. The CDR3 runs 18 residues. CDR3 nucleotides: TGCGCCAGCAGCTTGGGAGGACTAGCGGGGTACCAAACCTACGAGCAGTACTTC. The encoded protein is CASSLGGLAGYQTYEQYF.

Concerning this clone itself: Other DNA sequences from this sample encode an identical CDR3 as well. This chain links TRBV9 with TRBJ1-2; D is undetermined. The germline CDR1 and CDR2 sequences are SGDLS and YYNGEE. CDR3 length: 12 residues. V was cut by 0 bases and J by 8 bases, with 8 bases left in between. The CDR3 sequence is CASSVVGGGYTF. CDR3 coding DNA: TGTGCCAGCAGCGTAGTGGGAGGCGGCTACACCTTC.

The chain has TRBV11-2 and TRBJ2-2, with D maybe TRBD1 (6 bases). Trimming stripped 5 bases from V and 5 bases from J, with 12 bases between. Germline CDR1 and CDR2: SGHAT and FQNNGV. The CDR3 runs to 14 residues. CDR3 coding DNA: TGTGCCAGCAGCCCAGGGGTTCGGACCGGGGAGCTGTTTTTT. Encoded protein: CASSPGVRTGELFF.

On this clone: The same CDR3 arises from other DNA sequences in this sample as well. The V call is TRBV27, the J call TRBJ2-7; D is unresolved. Germline V gives CDR1 MNHEY, CDR2 SMNVEV (reference sequence). Trimming shortened V by 5 bases and J by 4 bases, and 9 bases separated the two germline ends. The length of the CDR3 is 12 residues. CDR3 DNA sequence: TGTGCCAGCAGTCCAGGCTCTTACGAGCAGTACTTC. It yields the protein CASSPGSYEQYF.

The V gene is TRBV6-5, the J gene TRBJ2-7; 8 bases line up with TRBD1. The CDR3 is 14 amino acids. V lost 6 bases, J lost 3 bases, and 7 bases stayed unmatched. CDR1 and CDR2 (germline): MNHEY, SVGAGI. The CDR3 region is CASSLGQGGYEQYF. The DNA of the CDR3 is TGTGCCAGCAGCCTCGGACAGGGAGGCTACGAGCAGTACTTC.

V and J are TRBV18 and TRBJ1-3, with D possibly being TRBD1 (6 bases). Deletions cut 0 bases from V and 0 bases from J, with 15 bases between. CDR1 and CDR2 from the germline V gene are KGHSH and LQKENI. This CDR3 has 18 amino acids. CDR3 in amino acids: CASSPPVNRERSGNTIYF. In DNA, the CDR3 is TGTGCCAGCTCACCACCGGTTAACAGGGAGCGCTCTGGAAACACCATATATTTT.

This chain connects TRBV11-1 to TRBJ2-3; D not certain. The CDR3 has 15 residues. Per the germline V gene, CDR1 is SGHAT and CDR2 is FQDESV (reference sequence). Trimming left V 1 base short and J 0 bases short, with 8 bases between. Here the CDR3 reads CASSLEAASTDTQYF. Written as DNA, the CDR3 is TGTGCCAGCAGCTTAGAGGCGGCTAGCACAGATACGCAGTATTTT.

V gene TRBV7-6 combines with J gene TRBJ2-2, with 8 bases that match TRBD1. Germline V gene sequence: CDR1 SGHVS, CDR2 FNYEAQ. The V segment lost 5 bases and the J segment 4 bases; nucleotides outside the gene matches: 6. The CDR3 runs 15 residues. The CDR3 DNA sequence: TGTGCCAGCAGCAAGGACAGGGCGAGCACCGGGGAGCTGTTTTTT. As protein: CASSKDRASTGELFF. Using reference TRBV7-6 and TRBJ2-2 for the parts outside the CDR3, the full variable domain is GAGVSQSPRYKVTKRGQDVALRCDPISGHVSLYWYRQALGQGPEFLTYFNYEAQQDKSGLPNDRFSAERPEGSISTLTIQRTEQRDSAMYRCASSKDRASTGELFFGEGSRLTVL.

The chain has TRBV7-2 and TRBJ2-5, with 8 bases aligning to TRBD2. This CDR3 is 15 amino acids long. J was trimmed by 1 base and V by 3 bases; bases with no gene match: 4. Germline CDR1 SGHTA, CDR2 FQGNSA. CDR3 coding DNA: TGTGCCAGCAGCTTGGGGGCGGGAGGCCAAGAGACCCAGTACTTC. It codes for CASSLGAGGQETQYF.

The V call is TRBV6-4, the J call TRBJ2-1; 8 nucleotides agree with TRBD2. Germline trimming cut 0 bases from V and 2 bases from J; bases unmatched to any gene: 0. The germline gives CDR1 MRHNA, CDR2 SNTAGT. This CDR3 is built from 15 residues. The CDR3 sequence: CASSDSAGAYNEQFF. Written as DNA, the CDR3 is TGTGCCAGCAGTGACTCAGCGGGAGCCTACAATGAGCAGTTCTTC.

CDR3 sequence (DNA): TGTGCCAGCAGCTTTAGACAGGGTAACACTGAAGCTTTCTTT. Encoded protein: CASSFRQGNTEAFF. This chain connects TRBV7-9 to TRBJ1-1, with TRBD1 matching over 7 bases. The CDR3 consists of 14 residues. The germline V gene has CDR1 SEHNR and CDR2 FQNEAQ (reference sequence). V trimming: 3 bases; J trimming: 2 bases; junction bases outside the gene matches: 3.

This chain links TRBV28 with TRBJ1-4; 8 nucleotides match TRBD1. V was clipped by 6 bases and J by 7 bases; unmatched bases: 7. The CDR3 spans 14 residues. In germline, CDR1 is MDHEN, CDR2 SYDVKM. The DNA for the CDR3 is TGTGCCAGCAGCGGACAGGGTAATGGTGAAAAACTGTTTTTT. Amino acids: CASSGQGNGEKLFF.